Each of the 15 T cell receptor beta chains below was sequenced from the same sample in a study of blood T cell repertoires in COVID-19. The assay was immunoSEQ multiplex PCR, and TCRdb's table has in-frame clones only and misses some. The profile covers about 110,000 clones, with approximately 85% appearing a single time and around 4% taken by the ten largest. What was sequenced was peripheral blood. The origin of the receptors is a man over 45 with acute or convalescent COVID-19.

CDR3 DNA sequence: TGCGCCAGCAGCAATAGCGGGGTACCAGATACGCAGTATTTT. Translation gives CASSNSGVPDTQYF. J is TRBJ2-3 and V is TRBV5-1, with TRBD2 matching 8 bases. Germline V gives CDR1 SGHRS, CDR2 YFSETQ. With 4 bases clipped from V and 4 bases from J, the junction kept 5 bases outside the gene matches. The CDR3 extends over 14 amino acids.

CDR3 nucleotide sequence: TGTGCCAGCAGCTCTTCAGGGTATAGCAATCAGCCCCAGCATTTT. It is translated as CASSSSGYSNQPQHF. The chain carries TRBV9 and TRBJ1-5; D may be TRBD1 (5 bases). Trimming removed 4 bases at V and 0 bases at J, with 11 bases between. The length of the CDR3 is 15 residues. Germline loops: CDR1 SGDLS, CDR2 YYNGEE.

In its sample, this clone was seen a few times. The chain combines TRBV29-1 with TRBJ2-5; 9 nucleotides agree with TRBD1. The CDR3 is 13 amino acids. Germline lookup yields CDR1 SQVTM and CDR2 ANQGSEA. V lost 7 bases, J lost 3 bases, and 6 bases stayed unmatched. The CDR3 DNA is TGCAGCGAGACGACAGGGGGAGAAGAGACCCAGTACTTC. It translates to CSETTGGEETQYF.

V is TRBV5-1 and J is TRBJ2-7; TRBD1 aligns across 7 bases. V shed 2 bases and J 2 bases; nucleotides not matched to a gene: 4. The CDR3 runs 14 residues. Germline V gene lookup returns CDR1 SGHRS and CDR2 YFSETQ. Here the CDR3 DNA reads TGCGCCAGCAGCTTTGGACAGGCCACCTACGAGCAGTACTTC. This codes for CASSFGQATYEQYF.

This chain uses TRBV27 with TRBJ1-3, with TRBD1 identical over 7 bases. Germline CDR1 reads MNHEY; CDR2 reads SMNVEV (reference sequence). This CDR3 contains 15 residues. With V trimmed by 2 bases and J by 0 bases, 1 base remained unmatched. DNA for the CDR3: TGTGCCAGCAGTTTAGCAGGGGGCTCTGGAAACACCATATATTTT. Residues: CASSLAGGSGNTIYF.

This rearrangement joins TRBV7-2 to TRBJ2-2, with 8 nucleotides matching TRBD2. CDR1 and CDR2 (germline): SGHTA, FQGNSA. With 5 bases clipped from V and 2 bases from J, the junction kept 4 bases outside the gene matches. There are 15 residues in the CDR3. CDR3: CASSPTSGNTGELFF. The CDR3 DNA reads TGTGCCAGCAGCCCAACTAGCGGAAACACCGGGGAGCTGTTTTTT.

The rearrangement joins TRBV7-9 to TRBJ2-3; 11 positions agree with TRBD2. Germline CDR1 and CDR2: SEHNR and FQNEAQ (reference sequence). This CDR3 contains 15 residues. The V gene end was trimmed by 1 base and the J gene end by 7 bases; junction bases not matched to a gene: 4. The CDR3 here is CASSLDSGRAHTQYF. DNA for the CDR3: TGTGCCAGCAGCTTAGATAGCGGGAGGGCCCATACGCAGTATTTT.

The chain recombines TRBV30 with TRBJ1-2; maybe TRBD1 (6 bases). Germline values: CDR1 GTSNPN, CDR2 SVGIG (reference sequence). The CDR3 is 14 amino acids. Trimming stripped 4 bases from V and 8 bases from J, with 20 bases between. The CDR3 reads CAWNPSGGFGGYTF. For the CDR3, the DNA is TGTGCCTGGAACCCCTCGGGGGGCTTCGGAGGCTACACCTTC.

This clone has a count of ten or more. The chain couples TRBV7-9 to TRBJ1-2, with D unclear. The ends were cut back, 0 bases at V and 1 base at J, with 6 bases in the middle. This CDR3 is built from 14 residues. The germline gives CDR1 SEHNR, CDR2 FQNEAQ (reference sequence). The DNA of the CDR3 is TGTGCCAGCAGCTTAGCCTCGGGTAACTATGGCTACACCTTC. Translating it yields CASSLASGNYGYTF. Filled out from reference TRBV7-9 and TRBJ1-2, the complete variable domain reads DTGVSQNPRHKITKRGQNVTFRCDPISEHNRLYWYRQTLGQGPEFLTYFQNEAQLEKSRLLSDRFSAERPKGSFSTLEIQRTEQGDSAMYLCASSLASGNYGYTFGSGTRLTVV.

This chain uses TRBV11-3 with TRBJ2-3; D is unclear. Germline V gene data show CDR1 as SGHNT and CDR2 as YENEEA. Between the trimmed V and J ends, which lost 1 base and 0 bases, there was a span of 8 bases. The CDR3 length is 15 residues. CDR3 protein: CASSLGKTSTDTQYF. CDR3 sequence (DNA): TGTGCCAGCAGCTTAGGTAAAACTAGCACAGATACGCAGTATTTT. Filled out from reference TRBV11-3 and TRBJ2-3, the complete variable domain reads EAGVVQSPRYKIIEKKQPVAFWCNPISGHNTLYWYLQNLGQGPELLIRYENEEAVDDSQLPKDRFSAERLKGVDSTLKIQPAELGDSAVYLCASSLGKTSTDTQYFGPGTRLTVL.

Written as DNA, the CDR3 is TGCAGTTCAATACAGGGGTACGAGCAGTACTTC. Translation gives CSSIQGYEQYF. The chain carries TRBV20-1 and TRBJ2-7, with 7 positions matching TRBD1. There are 11 residues in the CDR3. V gave up 8 bases and J gave up 4 bases; unmatched junction bases: 5. CDR1 is DFQATT, CDR2 SNEGSKA, per germline (reference sequence).

This chain uses TRBV5-1 with TRBJ2-3, with 14 bases that match TRBD2. V shed 4 bases and J 4 bases; nucleotides not matched to a gene: 2. Germline CDR1 and CDR2: SGHRS and YFSETQ. The CDR3 totals 15 residues. The CDR3 bases are TGCGCCAGCAGCAAGGGACTAGCGGGAGCAGATACGCAGTATTTT. Protein: CASSKGLAGADTQYF.

Concerning this clone itself: At one end the junction does not follow the germline gene, possibly because of a read error. The chain couples TRBV18 to TRBJ2-7, with 10 nucleotides matching TRBD2. Per germline, CDR1 KGHSH and CDR2 LQKENI. The CDR3 consists of 14 residues. The CDR3 region is CANSPSGSRYEQYF. The CDR3, as DNA: TGTGCCAACTCACCTAGCGGGAGTAGGTACGAGCAGTACTTC.

The chain employs TRBV18 and TRBJ1-2; 8 bases fit TRBD1. Germline V lookup: CDR1 KGHSH, CDR2 LQKENI. The J segment lost 7 bases and the V segment lost 3 bases, leaving 10 bases of the junction unmatched. CDR3 length equals 15 residues. The chain's CDR3 is CASSPNDGTGSGYTF. The CDR3, as DNA: TGTGCCAGCTCACCCAACGACGGGACAGGAAGTGGCTACACCTTC. Using reference TRBV18 and TRBJ1-2 for the parts outside the CDR3, the full variable domain is NAGVMQNPRHLVRRRGQEARLRCSPMKGHSHVYWYRQLPEEGLKFMVYLQKENIIDESGMPKERFSAEFPKEGPSILRIQQVVRGDSAAYFCASSPNDGTGSGYTFGSGTRLTVV.

The chain links TRBV19 to TRBJ2-6; 10 nucleotides line up with TRBD2. Germline V gene sequence: CDR1 LNHDA, CDR2 SQIVND (reference sequence). Unmatched junction bases numbered 6, after V lost 4 bases and J lost 0 bases. The CDR3 is made up of 18 amino acids. The CDR3 sequence: CASSTIAGGSSGANVLTF. In DNA, the CDR3 is TGTGCCAGTAGTACGATAGCGGGAGGCAGCTCTGGGGCCAACGTCCTGACTTTC.